This entry describes one T cell receptor (beta chain). Its target is not known. The entry originates in a study of Tregs in tolerant kidney transplant recipients. The repertoire was sequenced with immunoSEQ multiplex PCR; TCRdb's copy has only in-frame clones and lacks some. Of 50,000 to 75,000 clones in the sample, roughly 85% were seen once. General study points: Expanding Tregs on activated donor B cells appeared to best identify donor-specific TCRbeta clones.

Germline V gene lookup returns CDR1 MNHEY and CDR2 SVGAGI. The CDR3 sequence is 14 residues long. V was trimmed by 4 bases and J by 1 base, leaving 10 bases between them. CD4+CD25+CD127- Tregs, CD4+CD25- non-Tregs, CD4 and CD8 cells were sorted. This chain links TRBV6-5 with TRBJ2-5; a possible D gene is TRBD2 (6 bases). The sequence was collected from a human donor who received a combined kidney and bone marrow transplant. Source: Tregs from blood, taken before the transplant. CDR3: CASSFGRGQETQYF. The CDR3 coding sequence is TGTGCCAGCAGTTTTGGGCGGGGCCAAGAGACCCAGTACTTC.